These 17 T cell receptor beta chains came from one sample sequenced in a study of shared clonotypes between healthy human individuals. Produced via immunoSEQ multiplex PCR; TCRdb's table is partial and in-frame only. Among around 940,000 clones, about three quarters were seen once, and the ten largest hold over 1.3%. Sequences were obtained from memory CD4+ T cells sorted from blood. Subset: CD45RA-negative fraction. The receptors shown here come from a man aged 18-30 years in good health.

The rearrangement links TRBV6-1 to TRBJ2-7; D is undetermined. The CDR3 is made up of 12 amino acids. The V gene's germline CDR1 is MNHNS and CDR2 SASEGT. Trimming shortened V by 3 bases and J by 1 base, and 4 bases separated the two germline ends. CDR3 in amino acids: CASSDQSYEQYF. For the CDR3, the DNA is TGTGCCAGCAGTGACCAGTCCTACGAGCAGTACTTC.

For this clone: Distinct nucleotide sequences in the sample also encode this CDR3. The chain recombines TRBV7-9 with TRBJ1-2; D not certain. The CDR3 has 12 amino acids. CDR1 is SEHNR and CDR2 is FQNEAQ in the germline V gene (reference sequence). V was clipped by 2 bases and J by 5 bases, with 6 bases between them. CDR3 amino acids: CASSLTDYGYTF. Here the CDR3 DNA reads TGTGCCAGCAGCTTAACCGATTATGGCTACACCTTC.

The J gene is TRBJ2-3, the V gene TRBV6-1; no clear D. V was clipped by 9 bases and J by 0 bases, with 10 bases between them. Germline V gene lookup returns CDR1 MNHNS and CDR2 SASEGT. The CDR3 loop spans 13 amino acids. CDR3: CASKETSTDTQYF. CDR3 nucleotides: TGTGCCAGTAAAGAAACTAGCACAGATACGCAGTATTTT.

The chain joins TRBV7-2 to TRBJ2-2; unclear D gene. This CDR3 is built from 14 residues. Germline V gives CDR1 SGHTA, CDR2 FQGNSA. V shed 5 bases and J shed 7 bases, with 14 bases lying between them. Here the CDR3 reads CASSPPSRVGELFF. CDR3 DNA sequence: TGTGCCAGCAGCCCGCCCTCTCGGGTCGGGGAGCTGTTTTTT.

Notes on this clone: The sample carries other DNA sequences with the same CDR3. The genes are TRBV7-2 and TRBJ1-1, with no clear D. This CDR3 comprises 13 residues. The germline CDR1 and CDR2 sequences are SGHTA and FQGNSA. V lost 6 bases and J lost 0, with 8 bases in between. CDR3 in DNA: TGTGCCAGCAGTCGGGCCATGAACACTGAAGCTTTCTTT. This sequence encodes CASSRAMNTEAFF.

The chain carries TRBV5-1 and TRBJ1-2; D possibly corresponds to TRBD1 (5 bases). Germline CDR1 is SGHRS and CDR2 is YFSETQ. The CDR3 loop spans 13 amino acids. Trimming stripped 5 bases from V and 8 bases from J, with 16 bases between. In DNA form, the CDR3 reads TGCGCCAGCAGTCAAGGGGAGGGGTTCGGCTACACCTTC. This sequence encodes CASSQGEGFGYTF.

The V and J genes are TRBV9 and TRBJ2-7; maybe TRBD2 (6 bases). Germline V gene sequence: CDR1 SGDLS, CDR2 YYNGEE. The CDR3 contains 15 residues. The germline V and J ends were trimmed by 0 bases and 0 bases, with 10 bases remaining between them. In DNA form, the CDR3 reads TGTGCCAGCAGCGTAGGGGGCGGGAACTCCTACGAGCAGTACTTC. Protein product: CASSVGGGNSYEQYF.

This clone was picked up a small number of times. The gene calls are TRBV29-1 and TRBJ2-6; D is uncertain. This CDR3 is 14 amino acids long. Per germline, CDR1 SQVTM and CDR2 ANQGSEA. V lost 4 bases and J 1 base, leaving 8 bases between the germline ends. This CDR3 is CSVGAGSGANVLTF. In DNA form, the CDR3 reads TGCAGCGTTGGGGCCGGATCTGGGGCCAACGTCCTGACTTTC.

The rearrangement links TRBV7-2 to TRBJ2-7; 8 bases fit TRBD2. The ends lost 3 bases at V and 6 bases at J; junction bases unmatched: 10. Germline V gene sequence: CDR1 SGHTA, CDR2 FQGNSA. This CDR3 is built from 15 residues. Here the CDR3 DNA reads TGTGCCAGCAGCTTCGTAGCGGGATCCACGGGCGAGCAGTACTTC. This codes for CASSFVAGSTGEQYF.

The chain carries TRBV5-4 and TRBJ2-3; the D call may be TRBD1 or TRBD2 (5 bases each). CDR3 length: 15 amino acids. V lost 3 bases to trimming and J lost 0 bases, with 11 bases between them. Germline values: CDR1 SGHNT, CDR2 YYREEE (reference sequence). As DNA, the CDR3 is TGTGCCAGCAGCTCCCAGGGAGCTAGCACAGATACGCAGTATTTT. It yields the protein CASSSQGASTDTQYF.

The rearrangement links TRBV5-1 to TRBJ2-2, with 8 bases that match TRBD1. CDR1 is SGHRS, CDR2 YFSETQ, per germline. The CDR3 runs to 14 residues. Germline trimming cut 6 bases from V and 4 bases from J; bases unmatched to any gene: 5. The CDR3: CASTGQGFTGELFF. The DNA of the CDR3 is TGCGCCAGCACCGGACAGGGATTCACCGGGGAGCTGTTTTTT.

A note on this clone: The sample contains more than one DNA sequence encoding this CDR3. The chain employs TRBV5-1 and TRBJ2-2; 9 bases align to TRBD1. The trim removed 4 bases at V and 3 bases at J, leaving 4 bases unmatched. Looked up from germline, CDR1 is SGHRS and CDR2 is YFSETQ. The CDR3 loop spans 15 amino acids. CDR3 DNA sequence: TGCGCCAGCAGCCTGACAGGGGGAGACACCGGGGAGCTGTTTTTT. Residues: CASSLTGGDTGELFF.

V usage is TRBV7-8 and J usage is TRBJ2-1, with 9 bases matching TRBD2. There are 17 residues in the CDR3. CDR1 and CDR2 from the germline V gene are SGHVS and FQNEAQ. The trim removed 4 bases at V and 4 bases at J, leaving 11 bases unmatched. The DNA of the CDR3 is TGTGCCAGCAGCTCGCGGGCTAGCGGGACTACTTACAATGAGCAGTTCTTC. Protein sequence: CASSSRASGTTYNEQFF.

CDR3 nucleotide sequence: TGTGCCAGCTCACCAGTTCTGGTAAACTCTGGGGCCAACGTCCTGACTTTC. Protein sequence: CASSPVLVNSGANVLTF. This chain connects TRBV18 to TRBJ2-6; no clear D. The CDR3 is made up of 17 amino acids. Trimming took 2 bases from V and 0 from J, leaving 11 bases between them. Germline V gives CDR1 KGHSH, CDR2 LQKENI. Full variable domain (outside the CDR3, taken from reference TRBV18 and TRBJ2-6): NAGVMQNPRHLVRRRGQEARLRCSPMKGHSHVYWYRQLPEEGLKFMVYLQKENIIDESGMPKERFSAEFPKEGPSILRIQQVVRGDSAAYFCASSPVLVNSGANVLTFGAGSRLTVL.

On this clone itself: One end of the junction is discordant with germline, which a read error may explain. The chain uses TRBV7-7 and TRBJ2-2; D is ambiguous. The V gene's germline CDR1 is SSHAT and CDR2 FNYEAQ (reference sequence). The CDR3 totals 13 residues. In DNA form, the CDR3 reads TGTGCTAGCAGGCCAGCGAACACCGGGGAGCTGTTTTTT. Translation: CASRPANTGELFF.

The rearrangement links TRBV30 to TRBJ2-1; D gene ambiguous. The CDR3 spans 14 residues. Germline V gene sequence: CDR1 GTSNPN, CDR2 SVGIG (reference sequence). V lost 4 bases and J lost 0, with 10 bases in between. CDR3 sequence reads: CAWKSSSSYNEQFF. CDR3 sequence (DNA): TGTGCCTGGAAGTCCTCGAGCTCCTACAATGAGCAGTTCTTC.

Regarding this clone: Other DNA sequences in this specimen translate into the identical CDR3. The rearrangement uses TRBV5-4 and TRBJ2-5; the D is unclear. In germline, CDR1 is SGHNT, CDR2 YYREEE (reference sequence). The V and J ends lost 0 bases and 2 bases respectively, with 5 bases between them. CDR3 length: 13 residues. The chain's CDR3 is CASSLAAQETQYF. CDR3 nucleotide sequence: TGTGCCAGCAGCTTGGCGGCGCAAGAGACCCAGTACTTC.